These 9 T cell receptor beta chains were all obtained from the same sample, sequenced in a study of OX40 agonist ivuxolimab in advanced cancers. Method: immunoSEQ multiplex PCR; TCRdb's copy keeps in-frame clones and lacks some. The sample shows about 86,000 clones, around 88% of them seen only once. Here the sequenced sample was CD4+ or CD8+ T cells sorted from blood, taken in a trial of the OX40 agonist ivuxolimab. Receptor source: an adult with an advanced solid tumor such as melanoma, head and neck, liver or kidney cancer.

This CDR3 reads CASSYSTRSTDTQYF. The CDR3 nucleotides are TGTGCCAGCAGTTACTCGACCAGGAGCACAGATACGCAGTATTTT. The genes are TRBV6-6 and TRBJ2-3; no clear D. Germline CDR1 reads MNHNY; CDR2 reads SVGAGI (reference sequence). The V end was cut by 0 bases, the J end by 0 bases, with 7 bases between. The CDR3 contains 15 residues.

This rearrangement joins TRBV29-1 to TRBJ2-5; no clear D. The length of the CDR3 is 13 residues. The germline CDR1 and CDR2 sequences are SQVTM and ANQGSEA. V lost 6 bases, J lost 2 bases, and 13 bases lay in between. CDR3 loop: CSVTGTSQETQYF. CDR3 coding DNA: TGCAGCGTGACGGGCACCTCTCAAGAGACCCAGTACTTC.

The chain joins TRBV11-3 to TRBJ1-1; D is undetermined. Trimming took off 4 bases at V and 2 bases at J, with 14 bases between the two ends. In germline, CDR1 is SGHNT, CDR2 YENEEA. The CDR3 runs 15 residues. CDR3 residues: CASSSGPTDNTEAFF. The CDR3 DNA is TGTGCCAGCAGCTCCGGACCAACGGATAACACTGAAGCTTTCTTT. Full variable domain (rest looked up from reference TRBV11-3 and TRBJ1-1): EAGVVQSPRYKIIEKKQPVAFWCNPISGHNTLYWYLQNLGQGPELLIRYENEEAVDDSQLPKDRFSAERLKGVDSTLKIQPAELGDSAVYLCASSSGPTDNTEAFFGQGTRLTVV.

The rearrangement links TRBV19 to TRBJ1-2; possible D gene TRBD1, 6 bases. Germline CDR1 is LNHDA and CDR2 is SQIVND (reference sequence). The CDR3 contains 13 residues. V was clipped by 4 bases and J by 4 bases, with 10 bases between them. The CDR3 DNA sequence: TGTGCCAGTAGTAGGGACACCCGCTATGGCTACACCTTC. Protein product: CASSRDTRYGYTF.

This clone occurred a few times. V usage is TRBV5-1 and J usage is TRBJ2-7; 8 bases align to TRBD1. V lost 0 bases and J lost 4; bases outside the gene matches: 6. The CDR3 runs 15 residues. The germline CDR1 and CDR2 sequences are SGHRS and YFSETQ. The CDR3 reads CASSLVAGGKYEQYF. The CDR3 DNA is TGCGCCAGCAGCTTGGTGGCAGGGGGCAAATACGAGCAGTACTTC.

This chain uses TRBV2 with TRBJ1-2, with a tentative D call TRBD1 (6 bases). The CDR3 has 15 amino acids. V was clipped by 6 bases and J by 2 bases, with 16 bases between them. Germline V gene lookup returns CDR1 SNHLY and CDR2 FYNNEI. The CDR3 DNA sequence: TGTGCCAGCAGCGGACAGAAGTCCCTCAACTATGGCTACACCTTC. It yields the protein CASSGQKSLNYGYTF.

The genes are TRBV6-5 and TRBJ1-4; 11 bases map to TRBD1. The CDR3 has 14 amino acids. Germline CDR1 is MNHEY and CDR2 is SVGAGI. V gave up 6 bases and J gave up 7 bases; unmatched junction bases: 4. This chain's CDR3 is CASRRTGGVEKLFF. In DNA form, the CDR3 reads TGTGCCAGCAGGCGGACAGGGGGCGTTGAAAAACTGTTTTTT.

J is TRBJ1-2 and V is TRBV27, with TRBD1 as a possible D gene (5 bases). CDR1 is MNHEY, CDR2 SMNVEV, per germline (reference sequence). V gave up 2 bases and J gave up 3 bases, with 16 bases separating them. This CDR3 region has 16 residues. The CDR3 protein is CASSLVSAGTYYGYTF. The CDR3 DNA follows: TGTGCCAGCAGTTTAGTTTCGGCAGGGACTTACTATGGCTACACCTTC.

There are a few counts of this clone. The chain is built from TRBV11-2 and TRBJ1-2; D remains unclear. Germline V gene lookup returns CDR1 SGHAT and CDR2 FQNNGV. The V end was cut by 0 bases, the J end by 3 bases, with 8 bases between. CDR3 length equals 14 residues. CDR3 sequence reads: CASSLDPTYYGYTF. The CDR3 DNA reads as TGTGCCAGCAGCTTAGATCCCACCTACTATGGCTACACCTTC.